A single sample gave rise to the 21 T cell receptor beta chains below, sequenced in a study of T cells expressing NK-cell markers (dated by TCRdb to the early 2020s). Library method: 5' RACE. The sequencing machine was an Illumina HiSeq 2000. Following TCRdb reprocessing, every CDR3 protein sequence forms one entry, and DNA is not provided. The sample table holds a few hundred thousand distinct CDR3 sequences. The ten largest clones represent roughly 5.2% of the sample. The source material was blood T cells: a sorted CD56 or NKG2C T cell subset, CD4+ or CD8+ T cells, or bulk PBMC T cells (not recorded which). These receptors were taken from a man aged 18-75 years in good health.

This rearrangement joins TRBV6-1 to TRBJ1-2; there is no DNA to check the TCRdb D call of TRBD1. Per the germline V gene, CDR1 is MNHNS and CDR2 is SASEGT. The CDR3 length is 14 residues. The CDR3 reads CASRRTGEISGYTF.

The chain uses TRBV12-5 and TRBJ2-2; checking the TCRdb D call of TRBD2 is not possible without DNA. Germline lookup yields CDR1 LGHNT and CDR2 FRNRAP. The CDR3 covers 16 residues. The chain's CDR3 is CASANRAGEGTGELFF. Together with reference TRBV12-5 and TRBJ2-2, the CDR3 gives the full variable domain: DARVTQTPRHKVTEMGQEVTMRCQPILGHNTVFWYRQTMMQGLELLAYFRNRAPLDDSGMPKDRFSAEMPDATLATLKIQPSEPRDSAVYFCASANRAGEGTGELFFGEGSRLTVL.

The chain uses TRBV29-1 and TRBJ1-1; TCRdb reports TRBD1, a call that lacks DNA to check it against. Germline-derived CDR1 and CDR2 are SQVTM and ANQGSEA. The CDR3 is 13 residues long. The CDR3 loop reads CSASDRLNTEAFF.

The chain joins TRBV6-1 to TRBJ2-3; TCRdb returns TRBD1, unconfirmable since there is no DNA. The CDR3 is 14 residues long. Germline CDR1 is MNHNS and CDR2 is SASEGT. The CDR3 spells CASYDGGVPDTQYF.

The chain combines TRBV29-1 with TRBJ1-4; TCRdb's D call, TRBD1, is unchecked because there is no DNA. Looked up from germline, CDR1 is SQVTM and CDR2 is ANQGSEA. This CDR3 region has 13 residues. CDR3 in amino acids: CSVYGTPGEKLFF. The variable domain in full, completed from reference TRBV29-1 and TRBJ1-4, reads SAVISQKPSRDICQRGTSLTIQCQVDSQVTMMFWYRQQPGQSLTLIATANQGSEATYESGFVIDKFPISRPNLTFSTLTVSNMSPEDSSIYLCSVYGTPGEKLFFGSGTQLSVL.

The chain carries TRBV3-1 and TRBJ1-2. Germline V gene data show CDR1 as LGHDT and CDR2 as YNNKEL (reference sequence). This CDR3 is 14 amino acids long. CDR3: CASSPTGFSYGYTF.

The chain couples TRBV7-2 to TRBJ1-2. This CDR3 is built from 14 residues. CDR1 is SGHTA, CDR2 FQGNSA, per germline. CDR3 sequence reads: CASSLIGINYGYTF.

The chain recombines TRBV7-9 with TRBJ1-2; TCRdb proposes TRBD1, but this gene call is untestable without DNA. CDR1 is SEHNR and CDR2 is FQNEAQ in the germline V gene (reference sequence). This CDR3 is 14 amino acids long. This CDR3 reads CASQDRTSNYGYTF. The whole variable domain, remainder taken from reference TRBV7-9 and TRBJ1-2, is DTGVSQNPRHKITKRGQNVTFRCDPISEHNRLYWYRQTLGQGPEFLTYFQNEAQLEKSRLLSDRFSAERPKGSFSTLEIQRTEQGDSAMYLCASQDRTSNYGYTFGSGTRLTVV.

The genes are TRBV11-2 and TRBJ2-3. The CDR3 totals 14 residues. CDR1 SGHAT and CDR2 FQNNGV come from the germline V gene. The CDR3 spells CASSLGGFSDTQYF.

This chain links TRBV12-3 or TRBV12-4 with TRBJ2-5; the D gene TCRdb calls, TRBD2, cannot be checked with no DNA. The CDR3 contains 15 residues. This chain's CDR3 is CASSPVRDAEETQYF.

J is TRBJ2-1 and V is TRBV24-1; TCRdb indicates TRBD1, and absent DNA this call remains unverified. This CDR3 contains 15 residues. Germline V lookup: CDR1 KGHDR, CDR2 SFDVKD. CDR3 region: CATSDRQGTYNEQFF.

The CDR3 loop reads CSTGKTSGSYEQYF. The J gene is TRBJ2-7, the V gene TRBV20-1; the D gene TCRdb calls, TRBD2, cannot be checked with no DNA. The CDR3 is 14 residues long. CDR1 is DFQATT, CDR2 SNEGSKA, per germline (reference sequence).

The V gene is TRBV29-1, the J gene TRBJ2-1; the TCRdb call, TRBD1, lacks DNA for checking. The CDR3 runs 13 residues. Germline lookup yields CDR1 SQVTM and CDR2 ANQGSEA. The CDR3 region is CSVEGGTGPEQFF.

The rearrangement uses TRBV6-1 and TRBJ1-3; TCRdb's D call of TRBD1 is untestable without DNA. From germline, CDR1 is MNHNS and CDR2 SASEGT. CDR3 size: 14 residues. Here the CDR3 reads CASSESRGGNTIYF.

The rearrangement uses TRBV20-1 and TRBJ2-7; the TCRdb D gene call, TRBD2, has no DNA to confirm it. This CDR3 is built from 16 residues. Germline V gene sequence: CDR1 DFQATT, CDR2 SNEGSKA (reference sequence). The CDR3 loop reads CSASFAGASSSYEQYF.

This sequence joins TRBV6-1 and TRBJ1-2. CDR1 is MNHNS and CDR2 is SASEGT in the germline V gene. The CDR3 consists of 14 residues. The CDR3 protein is CASTRGGHVYGYTF.

J is TRBJ2-3 and V is TRBV12-3 or TRBV12-4; TCRdb designates TRBD1, a call that cannot be tested without DNA. CDR3 length: 16 amino acids. The CDR3 loop reads CASSKRGGSSTDTQYF.

V gene TRBV6-1 combines with J gene TRBJ1-4. Germline V CDR1 and CDR2: MNHNS, SASEGT. This CDR3 is built from 12 residues. The CDR3 here is CASRIPGLELFF.

V and J are TRBV14 and TRBJ2-1; the D call of TRBD2 rests on TCRdb alone, since no DNA is present to check it. This CDR3 has 14 amino acids. CDR1 and CDR2 from the germline V gene are SGHDN and FVKESK. CDR3 loop: CASSPSLGYNEQFF.

The chain links TRBV18 to TRBJ2-1. This CDR3 has 14 residues. Germline CDR1 KGHSH, CDR2 LQKENI. The CDR3 protein is CASSLYQMNHEQFF.

This sequence joins TRBV24-1 and TRBJ2-7; TCRdb names TRBD1, which stays unverified in the absence of DNA. The germline V gene has CDR1 KGHDR and CDR2 SFDVKD. This CDR3 comprises 16 residues. The CDR3 sequence: CATSDSRGGRIDEQYF.